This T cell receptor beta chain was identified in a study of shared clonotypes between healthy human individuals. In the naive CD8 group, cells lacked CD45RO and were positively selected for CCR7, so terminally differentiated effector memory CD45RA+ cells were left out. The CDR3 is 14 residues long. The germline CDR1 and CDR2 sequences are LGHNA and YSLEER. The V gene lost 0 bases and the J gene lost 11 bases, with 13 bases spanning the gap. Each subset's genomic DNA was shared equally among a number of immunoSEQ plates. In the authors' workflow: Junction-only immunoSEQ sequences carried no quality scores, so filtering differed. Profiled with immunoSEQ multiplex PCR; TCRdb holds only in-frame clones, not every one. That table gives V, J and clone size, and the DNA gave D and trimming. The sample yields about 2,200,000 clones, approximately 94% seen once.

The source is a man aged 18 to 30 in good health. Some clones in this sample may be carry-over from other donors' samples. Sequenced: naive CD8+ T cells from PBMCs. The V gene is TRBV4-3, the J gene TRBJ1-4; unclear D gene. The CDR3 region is CASSQDRSGGKLFF. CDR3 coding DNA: TGCGCCAGCAGCCAAGATCGATCCGGAGGGAAACTGTTTTTT.